The 5 T cell receptor beta chains reported below all come from one sample, sequenced in a study of blood T cell repertoires in COVID-19. Assay used: immunoSEQ multiplex PCR; TCRdb lists only in-frame clones, some missing. The repertoire holds under 250,000 clones, with roughly 81% as singletons. The sequenced material came from peripheral blood. The source is a woman aged 45-59 years with active or convalescent COVID-19.

The rearrangement joins TRBV18 to TRBJ1-1; D is perhaps TRBD1 (6 bases). In germline, CDR1 is KGHSH, CDR2 LQKENI. V was cut by 2 bases and J by 1 base, with 17 bases left in between. This CDR3 has 17 residues. CDR3 sequence: CASSPIAETGGNTEAFF. In DNA, the CDR3 is TGTGCCAGCTCACCAATAGCTGAGACAGGAGGGAACACTGAAGCTTTCTTT.

This clone has just a few counts. The chain recombines TRBV13 with TRBJ1-4; D is perhaps TRBD1 (6 bases). Germline V CDR1 and CDR2: PRHDT, FYEKMQ (reference sequence). The CDR3 is 16 residues long. V shed 0 bases and J shed 1 base, with 9 bases lying between them. CDR3 residues: CASSLGTGQTNEKLFF. In DNA form, the CDR3 reads TGTGCCAGCAGCTTAGGAACAGGGCAAACTAATGAAAAACTGTTTTTT.

The V call is TRBV28, the J call TRBJ2-3; maybe TRBD2 (5 bases). The V end lost 2 bases, the J end lost 2 bases, and 8 bases lay between the germline ends. Germline CDR1 is MDHEN and CDR2 is SYDVKM. The CDR3 is 14 residues long. The CDR3 DNA reads TGTGCCAGCAGTTTAGGCGGGTACACAGATACGCAGTATTTT. Its translation: CASSLGGYTDTQYF.

This clone was detected only once. The genes are TRBV19 and TRBJ2-5; TRBD1 matches 8 bases. The CDR3 is 15 amino acids. V dropped 1 base and J dropped 3; count of bases not matched to a gene: 4. Germline V CDR1 and CDR2: LNHDA, SQIVND (reference sequence). The CDR3 is CASSIAGTGKETQYF. Written as DNA, the CDR3 is TGTGCCAGTAGTATAGCCGGGACAGGAAAAGAGACCCAGTACTTC.

V is TRBV4-1 and J is TRBJ1-4; TRBD1 matches at 8 bases. The CDR3 has 15 amino acids. The germline CDR1 and CDR2 sequences are MGHRA and YSYEKL. Trimming at V came to 3 bases and at J to 8 bases, leaving 8 bases not matched to a gene. Here the CDR3 reads CASSQGQALAEKLFF. The DNA for the CDR3 is TGCGCCAGCAGCCAGGGACAGGCCCTGGCCGAAAAACTGTTTTTT.